The rows below give T cell receptor beta chains drawn from one sample of a study of siplizumab effects on memory and regulatory T cells. TCRdb's table, derived via immunoSEQ multiplex PCR, lists solely in-frame clones and lacks some. The sample has about 120,000 clones; about 94% are singletons. The specimen sequenced was non-Treg CD4+ T cells sorted from blood. These receptor sequences come from a human donor in good health. The CDR3 runs from the conserved cysteine through the conserved F or W. A D gene is named only where the DNA matches it firmly. For some rows the clone size is stated as once, few or many, or as a class when expanded; others skip it.

d_gene: -
abundance: -
v_gene: TRBV5-6
j_gene: TRBJ1-1
CDR3aa: CASSLQGWDTEAFF
CDR3nt: TGTGCCAGCAGCCTTCAGGGTTGGGACACTGAAGCTTTCTTT

d_gene: -
abundance: -
v_gene: TRBV10-3
j_gene: TRBJ1-2
CDR3aa: CAISGPGGYGYTF
CDR3nt: TGTGCCATCAGTGGGCCGGGCGGCTATGGCTACACCTTC

d_gene: -
abundance: -
v_gene: TRBV4-1
j_gene: TRBJ1-2
CDR3aa: CASSYRVQGSARYGYTF
CDR3nt: TGCGCCAGCAGCTACCGTGTGCAGGGGTCCGCTAGATATGGCTACACCTTC

d_gene: -
abundance: -
v_gene: TRBV4-1
j_gene: TRBJ2-7
CDR3aa: CASSQGRVGSSYEQYF
CDR3nt: TGCGCCAGCAGCCAAGGTAGAGTCGGGAGCTCCTACGAGCAGTACTTC

d_gene: TRBD2
abundance: once
v_gene: TRBV28
j_gene: TRBJ2-3
CDR3aa: CASSFVASGSTDTQYF
CDR3nt: TGTGCCAGCAGTTTTGTGGCTAGCGGTAGCACAGATACGCAGTATTTT

d_gene: -
abundance: -
v_gene: TRBV7-2
j_gene: TRBJ1-5
CDR3aa: CASSSGEGLRPQHF
CDR3nt: TGTGCCAGCAGCTCAGGAGAGGGGTTGCGGCCCCAGCATTTT

d_gene: TRBD1
abundance: -
v_gene: TRBV28
j_gene: TRBJ1-6
CDR3aa: CASSGTGGYNSPLHF
CDR3nt: TGTGCCAGCAGTGGGACAGGGGGCTATAATTCACCCCTCCACTTT

d_gene: -
abundance: -
v_gene: TRBV5-1
j_gene: TRBJ1-2
CDR3aa: CASSLELQGRGYTF
CDR3nt: TGCGCCAGCAGCTTGGAACTCCAGGGCCGGGGCTACACCTTC

d_gene: -
abundance: -
v_gene: TRBV12-1
j_gene: TRBJ1-1
CDR3aa: CASSSPYYTEAFF
CDR3nt: TGTGCCAGCAGCTCACCTTATTACACTGAAGCTTTCTTT

d_gene: -
abundance: -
v_gene: TRBV10-1
j_gene: TRBJ2-7
CDR3aa: CASSANPTVEQYF
CDR3nt: TGCGCCAGCAGCGCAAATCCCACGGTCGAGCAGTACTTC

d_gene: -
abundance: -
v_gene: TRBV6-5
j_gene: TRBJ1-2
CDR3aa: CASSYTYGYTF
CDR3nt: TGTGCCAGCAGTTACACATATGGCTACACCTTC

d_gene: -
abundance: -
v_gene: TRBV20-1
j_gene: TRBJ1-1
CDR3aa: CSATGPWEAFF
CDR3nt: TGCAGTGCTACAGGACCCTGGGAGGCTTTCTTT

d_gene: TRBD1
abundance: -
v_gene: TRBV14
j_gene: TRBJ1-6
CDR3aa: CASSRRSGQANSPLHF
CDR3nt: TGTGCCAGCAGCAGACGGTCGGGACAGGCGAATTCACCCCTCCACTTT

d_gene: TRBD1
abundance: -
v_gene: TRBV19
j_gene: TRBJ2-7
CDR3aa: CASSAFGTGPYEQYF
CDR3nt: TGTGCCAGTAGTGCCTTCGGGACAGGGCCCTACGAGCAGTACTTC

d_gene: -
abundance: -
v_gene: TRBV11-2
j_gene: TRBJ2-5
CDR3aa: CASTTVAGGGETQYF
CDR3nt: TGTGCCAGCACCACCGTGGCAGGGGGGGGAGAGACCCAGTACTTC

d_gene: -
abundance: once
v_gene: TRBV5-5
j_gene: TRBJ2-2
CDR3aa: CASSDYGGELFF
CDR3nt: TGTGCCAGCAGCGACTATGGCGGGGAGCTGTTTTTT

d_gene: TRBD1
abundance: -
v_gene: TRBV18
j_gene: TRBJ1-1
CDR3aa: CASSPGQGNTEAFF
CDR3nt: TGTGCCAGCTCACCGGGACAGGGGAACACTGAAGCTTTCTTT

d_gene: TRBD2
abundance: -
v_gene: TRBV27
j_gene: TRBJ2-2
CDR3aa: CASSSSRLAGPGELFF
CDR3nt: TGTGCCAGCAGTTCCTCCAGACTAGCGGGGCCCGGGGAGCTGTTTTTT

d_gene: -
abundance: -
v_gene: TRBV6-5
j_gene: TRBJ1-5
CDR3aa: CASSSLRGVGNQPQHF
CDR3nt: TGTGCCAGCAGTTCTTTAAGGGGAGTTGGCAATCAGCCCCAGCATTTT

d_gene: -
abundance: -
v_gene: TRBV18
j_gene: TRBJ1-5
CDR3aa: CASGRGGEQPQHF
CDR3nt: TGTGCCAGCGGCAGGGGCGGTGAACAGCCCCAGCATTTT

d_gene: TRBD1
abundance: -
v_gene: TRBV29-1
j_gene: TRBJ1-3
CDR3aa: CSVSGQSSGNTIYF
CDR3nt: TGCAGCGTCTCGGGACAGAGCTCTGGAAACACCATATATTTT

d_gene: -
abundance: -
v_gene: TRBV4-3
j_gene: TRBJ1-2
CDR3aa: CASSQDLRTALNWSGYTF
CDR3nt: TGCGCCAGCAGCCAAGATTTGAGGACAGCACTCAACTGGTCGGGCTACACCTTC

d_gene: -
abundance: -
v_gene: TRBV7-9
j_gene: TRBJ1-1
CDR3aa: CASTFVPPRGRRMNTEAFF
CDR3nt: TGTGCCAGCACCTTTGTCCCACCACGGGGGCGAAGGATGAACACTGAAGCTTTCTTT

d_gene: TRBD2
abundance: once
v_gene: TRBV9
j_gene: TRBJ2-1
CDR3aa: CASSAGTRRVWVEQFF
CDR3nt: TGTGCCAGCAGCGCCGGGACTAGGAGGGTTTGGGTTGAGCAGTTCTTC

d_gene: -
abundance: -
v_gene: TRBV2
j_gene: TRBJ1-4
CDR3aa: CASRRATEKLFF
CDR3nt: TGTGCCAGCAGGAGGGCCACTGAAAAACTGTTTTTT

d_gene: TRBD1
abundance: once
v_gene: TRBV7-9
j_gene: TRBJ1-2
CDR3aa: CASSLTDRGNGYTF
CDR3nt: TGTGCCAGCAGCCTTACGGACAGGGGAAATGGCTACACCTTC

d_gene: -
abundance: -
v_gene: TRBV5-4
j_gene: TRBJ1-6
CDR3aa: CASSLIRNSPLHF
CDR3nt: TGTGCCAGCAGCCTTATCAGGAATTCACCCCTCCACTTT

d_gene: -
abundance: -
v_gene: TRBV18
j_gene: TRBJ1-3
CDR3aa: CASSPGDGGNTIYF
CDR3nt: TGTGCCAGCTCACCAGGTGACGGTGGAAACACCATATATTTT

d_gene: -
abundance: -
v_gene: TRBV25-1
j_gene: TRBJ1-1
CDR3aa: CASSEYTTGTRRTEAFF
CDR3nt: TGTGCCAGCAGTGAATATACGACAGGTACGCGGAGGACTGAAGCTTTCTTT

d_gene: -
abundance: -
v_gene: TRBV2
j_gene: TRBJ1-4
CDR3aa: CASRTDHEKLFF
CDR3nt: TGTGCCAGCAGGACGGACCATGAAAAACTGTTTTTT

d_gene: -
abundance: -
v_gene: TRBV6-6
j_gene: TRBJ2-2
CDR3aa: CASRRAEDGGELFF
CDR3nt: TGTGCCAGCAGGCGCGCTGAGGATGGCGGGGAGCTGTTTTTT

d_gene: TRBD1
abundance: -
v_gene: TRBV5-1
j_gene: TRBJ2-1
CDR3aa: CASSLTGTGVSNEQFF
CDR3nt: TGCGCCAGCAGCTTAACGGGGACAGGGGTGAGCAATGAGCAGTTCTTC

d_gene: TRBD1
abundance: -
v_gene: TRBV15
j_gene: TRBJ2-7
CDR3aa: CATSRGTGTYEQYF
CDR3nt: TGTGCCACCAGCAGGGGGACAGGGACCTACGAGCAGTACTTC

d_gene: -
abundance: -
v_gene: TRBV5-6
j_gene: TRBJ2-5
CDR3aa: CASSLETQETQYF
CDR3nt: TGTGCCAGCAGCTTGGAAACCCAAGAGACCCAGTACTTC

d_gene: -
abundance: -
v_gene: TRBV19
j_gene: TRBJ1-4
CDR3aa: CASSTRTATNEKLFF
CDR3nt: TGTGCCAGTAGTACAAGGACAGCCACTAATGAAAAACTGTTTTTT

d_gene: -
abundance: -
v_gene: TRBV12-5
j_gene: TRBJ2-2
CDR3aa: CASGPGPAGELFF
CDR3nt: TGTGCTAGTGGTCCAGGACCCGCCGGGGAGCTGTTTTTT

d_gene: TRBD2
abundance: -
v_gene: TRBV5-4
j_gene: TRBJ2-3
CDR3aa: CASSLGGGSDTQYF
CDR3nt: TGTGCCAGCAGCTTGGGCGGGGGATCAGATACGCAGTATTTT

d_gene: -
abundance: -
v_gene: TRBV29-1
j_gene: TRBJ1-3
CDR3aa: CSVQGVLGNTIYF
CDR3nt: TGCAGCGTTCAGGGAGTGCTTGGAAACACCATATATTTT

d_gene: TRBD1
abundance: -
v_gene: TRBV12-5
j_gene: TRBJ1-5
CDR3aa: CASGLATGAGYGNQPQHF
CDR3nt: TGTGCTAGTGGTTTAGCGACAGGGGCCGGATATGGCAATCAGCCCCAGCATTTT

d_gene: TRBD2
abundance: -
v_gene: TRBV28
j_gene: TRBJ2-3
CDR3aa: CASSPRLAGATDTQYF
CDR3nt: TGTGCCAGCAGTCCAAGACTAGCGGGGGCCACAGATACGCAGTATTTT

d_gene: -
abundance: -
v_gene: TRBV6-5
j_gene: TRBJ1-5
CDR3aa: CASSYGYSNQPQHF
CDR3nt: TGTGCCAGCAGTTACGGATATAGCAATCAGCCCCAGCATTTT

d_gene: TRBD1
abundance: -
v_gene: TRBV7-8
j_gene: TRBJ1-5
CDR3aa: CASSLATDRVNQPQHF
CDR3nt: TGTGCCAGCAGCTTAGCCACGGACAGGGTCAATCAGCCCCAGCATTTT

d_gene: TRBD1
abundance: -
v_gene: TRBV11-2
j_gene: TRBJ1-2
CDR3aa: CASSAGTGSLYGYTF
CDR3nt: TGTGCCAGCAGCGCCGGGACAGGGAGCCTCTATGGCTACACCTTC

d_gene: -
abundance: once
v_gene: TRBV28
j_gene: TRBJ1-5
CDR3aa: CASSLGLSNQPQHF
CDR3nt: TGTGCCAGCAGTCTTGGGCTTAGCAATCAGCCCCAGCATTTT

d_gene: -
abundance: -
v_gene: TRBV7-2
j_gene: TRBJ2-3
CDR3aa: CASSLMNTQYF
CDR3nt: TGTGCCAGCAGCTTAATGAATACGCAGTATTTT

d_gene: TRBD2
abundance: -
v_gene: TRBV11-3
j_gene: TRBJ2-1
CDR3aa: CASSLESSGGAREQFF
CDR3nt: TGTGCCAGCAGCTTAGAGTCCAGCGGGGGGGCTCGGGAGCAGTTCTTC

d_gene: -
abundance: -
v_gene: TRBV9
j_gene: TRBJ2-3
CDR3aa: CASSERTGPNGDTQYF
CDR3nt: TGTGCCAGCAGCGAGCGCACGGGACCTAATGGAGATACGCAGTATTTT

d_gene: TRBD1
abundance: -
v_gene: TRBV7-6
j_gene: TRBJ1-2
CDR3aa: CASSPYTGTGVYGYTF
CDR3nt: TGTGCCAGCAGCCCCTACACCGGGACAGGGGTCTATGGCTACACCTTC

d_gene: -
abundance: -
v_gene: TRBV11-3
j_gene: TRBJ1-2
CDR3aa: CASSFGNYGYTF
CDR3nt: TGTGCCAGCAGCTTTGGCAACTATGGCTACACCTTC

d_gene: -
abundance: -
v_gene: TRBV9
j_gene: TRBJ1-3
CDR3aa: CASKRTDGNTIYF
CDR3nt: TGTGCCAGCAAGAGGACGGACGGAAACACCATATATTTT

d_gene: -
abundance: -
v_gene: TRBV7-9
j_gene: TRBJ1-2
CDR3aa: CASSLATGDYGYTF
CDR3nt: TGTGCCAGCAGCTTAGCCACGGGTGACTATGGCTACACCTTC

d_gene: -
abundance: -
v_gene: TRBV4-3
j_gene: TRBJ2-7
CDR3aa: CASSQDHKAPRTIDEQYF
CDR3nt: TGCGCCAGCAGCCAAGATCATAAGGCCCCGCGGACTATTGACGAGCAGTACTTC